These 18 T cell receptor beta chains originate from one sample sequenced in a study of CD8+CD57+ T cells in acquired aplastic anemia. Genomic DNA, the template, was used for profiling of the TCR beta VDJ and CDR3. TCRdb called the reads again in MiXCR, with one record for every CDR3 protein. Of more than 100,000 distinct CDR3 sequences listed, around 50% are singletons. The source material was sorted CD4+, CD8+, or CD8+CD57+ T cells (not recorded which) from PBMCs. Receptors originate from a human donor in good health, serving as a control.

This clonotype was observed at least ten times. This chain uses TRBV6-5 with TRBJ1-1; TRBD1 might be the D (5 bases). V was shortened by 3 bases and J by 1 base, with 12 bases between the two germline ends. The CDR3 length is 15 residues. The germline CDR1 and CDR2 sequences are MNHEY and SVGAGI. The CDR3 DNA sequence: TGTGCCAGCAGTTATGGGGCCTACCAGAACACTGAAGCTTTCTTT. This sequence encodes CASSYGAYQNTEAFF.

The chain links TRBV20-1 to TRBJ1-3; 7 bases match TRBD1. After removal of 0 bases from V and 4 bases from J, the junction contained 9 bases not matched to a gene. Germline CDR1 and CDR2: DFQATT and SNEGSKA (reference sequence). The CDR3 covers 16 residues. The chain's CDR3 is CSARENTGDRGNTIYF. CDR3 coding DNA: TGCAGTGCTAGAGAGAACACCGGGGACAGAGGAAACACCATATATTTT.

The chain uses TRBV24-1 and TRBJ2-3; D ambiguous. V gave up 4 bases and J gave up 6 bases, with 10 bases separating them. The CDR3 sequence is 13 residues long. Germline V gene sequence: CDR1 KGHDR, CDR2 SFDVKD. The CDR3 loop reads CATSDLPRDTQYF. The CDR3 DNA reads TGTGCCACCAGTGACCTGCCCCGGGATACGCAGTATTTT.

This clonotype was recorded a few times. The chain links TRBV6-1 to TRBJ2-1, with 11 bases identical to TRBD2. The CDR3 is 17 residues long. Trimming took 5 bases from V and 8 from J; bases not matched to a gene: 14. Germline CDR1 is MNHNS and CDR2 is SASEGT. CDR3 region: CASSPRNLAGGGDEQFF. In nucleotides, the CDR3 is TGTGCCAGCAGTCCTCGGAATCTAGCGGGGGGCGGGGATGAGCAGTTCTTC.

This clonotype was detected ten times or more. Given a much more abundant clone one base away, this may be a read error. The rearrangement joins TRBV10-3 to TRBJ1-5; D may be TRBD1 (5 bases). The germline V gene has CDR1 ENHRY and CDR2 SYGVKD. The CDR3 is 14 amino acids. V lost 6 bases, J lost 6 bases, and 15 bases lay in between. DNA for the CDR3: TGTGCCATCAGCCCCGACGGGACGAGTCAGCCCCAGCATTTT. Translated, it gives CAISPDGTSQPQHF.

This clonotype showed up just a few times. The V and J genes are TRBV18 and TRBJ2-2; TRBD1 aligns across 8 bases. The CDR3 is 15 residues long. J lost 4 bases, V lost 4 bases, and 5 bases had no gene match. From germline, CDR1 is KGHSH and CDR2 LQKENI. CDR3 in amino acids: CASSRTGSSTGELFF. Here the CDR3 DNA reads TGTGCCAGCTCACGGACAGGGTCAAGCACCGGGGAGCTGTTTTTT.

There are many counts of this clonotype. The chain has TRBV19 and TRBJ1-1; D gene ambiguous. The CDR3 consists of 17 residues. Trimming stripped 5 bases from V and 1 base from J, with 20 bases between. CDR1 is LNHDA, CDR2 SQIVND, per germline (reference sequence). The CDR3: CASSFPGSPSGNTEAFF. As DNA, the CDR3 is TGTGCCAGTAGTTTCCCCGGGTCCCCCTCGGGGAACACTGAAGCTTTCTTT.

This clonotype was seen ten or more times. The chain recombines TRBV15 with TRBJ2-5, with D maybe TRBD2 (7 bases). Between the trimmed V and J ends, which lost 2 bases and 5 bases, there was a span of 18 bases. The CDR3 extends over 16 amino acids. The V gene's germline CDR1 is LNHNV and CDR2 YYDKDF (reference sequence). CDR3 sequence: CATSRKRGAVGETQYF. The CDR3, as DNA: TGTGCCACCAGCAGAAAACGGGGGGCCGTAGGGGAGACCCAGTACTTC. Full variable domain (remainder filled in from reference TRBV15 and TRBJ2-5): DAMVIQNPRYQVTQFGKPVTLSCSQTLNHNVMYWYQQKSSQAPKLLFHYYDKDFNNEADTPDNFQSRRPNTSFCFLDIRSPGLGDTAMYLCATSRKRGAVGETQYFGPGTRLLVL.

This chain links TRBV11-1 with TRBJ1-2; D is unclear. Trimming left V 1 base short and J 7 bases short, with 10 bases between. The germline V gene has CDR1 SGHAT and CDR2 FQDESV (reference sequence). The CDR3 has 13 amino acids. The CDR3 coding sequence is TGTGCCAGCAGCTTAGATGGGATAAGTGGCTACACCTTC. Protein sequence: CASSLDGISGYTF.

This clonotype was seen repeatedly, ten times or more. The V gene is TRBV6-5, the J gene TRBJ1-1; 7 nucleotides line up with TRBD1. Germline V gives CDR1 MNHEY, CDR2 SVGAGI. Germline trimming cut 5 bases from V and 7 bases from J; bases unmatched to any gene: 4. The CDR3 sequence is 12 residues long. The CDR3 DNA follows: TGTGCCAGCAGTCGGACAGGCCTTGAAGCTTTCTTT. Translated, it gives CASSRTGLEAFF.

About this clonotype: The germline gene is not matched at one end of the junction; a read error may be the cause. V and J are TRBV19 and TRBJ1-5, with D possibly being TRBD1 (5 bases). This CDR3 spans 14 amino acids. CDR1 is LNHDA, CDR2 SQIVND, per germline (reference sequence). CDR3 nucleotide sequence: TGTGCCAGTAGTGTAGAGGGGCGCGATCAGCCCCAGCATTTT. Encoded protein: CASSVEGRDQPQHF. The whole variable domain, filled in from reference TRBV19 and TRBJ1-5, reads DGGITQSPKYLFRKEGQNVTLSCEQNLNHDAMYWYRQDPGQGLRLIYYSQIVNDFQKGDIAEGYSVSREKKESFPLTVTSAQKNPTAFYLCASSVEGRDQPQHFGDGTRLSIL.

The genes are TRBV18 and TRBJ1-2; maybe TRBD1 (5 bases). CDR1 is KGHSH and CDR2 is LQKENI in the germline V gene. The CDR3 extends over 15 amino acids. Trimming took 1 base from V and 4 from J, leaving 13 bases between them. The DNA of the CDR3 is TGTGCCAGCTCACCACGGAGACAGAAATCCTATGGCTACACCTTC. As protein: CASSPRRQKSYGYTF. The entire variable domain, with the rest obtained from reference TRBV18 and TRBJ1-2, is as follows: NAGVMQNPRHLVRRRGQEARLRCSPMKGHSHVYWYRQLPEEGLKFMVYLQKENIIDESGMPKERFSAEFPKEGPSILRIQQVVRGDSAAYFCASSPRRQKSYGYTFGSGTRLTVV.

This clonotype was counted many times. The chain is built from TRBV19 and TRBJ2-1; weak D call: TRBD1 (6 bases). There are 14 residues in the CDR3. V was trimmed by 5 bases and J by 6 bases, leaving 14 bases between them. CDR1 and CDR2 (germline): LNHDA, SQIVND (reference sequence). In DNA form, the CDR3 reads TGTGCCAGTAGTCAACTTCAAGGGGGCAATGAGCAGTTCTTC. This sequence encodes CASSQLQGGNEQFF.

This clonotype was recorded at least ten times. The chain uses TRBV5-1 and TRBJ2-5; TRBD2 matches 9 bases. There are 13 residues in the CDR3. With 7 bases clipped from V and 4 bases from J, the junction kept 5 bases outside the gene matches. Germline CDR1 and CDR2: SGHRS and YFSETQ. The chain's CDR3 is CASGFSGGETQYF. CDR3 in DNA: TGCGCCAGCGGATTTAGCGGGGGAGAGACCCAGTACTTC.

This clonotype was found many times. The genes are TRBV19 and TRBJ1-2; D unclear. This CDR3 region has 13 residues. V lost 0 bases to trimming and J lost 5 bases, with 7 bases between them. In germline, CDR1 is LNHDA, CDR2 SQIVND (reference sequence). In DNA, the CDR3 is TGTGCCAGTAGTATAGAAGGGCAGTATGGCTACACCTTC. This codes for CASSIEGQYGYTF.

This clonotype occurred a few times. The chain couples TRBV27 to TRBJ1-5; tentative D call: TRBD1 (6 bases). V was pared by 1 base and J by 6 bases, with 10 bases between. CDR1 and CDR2 (germline): MNHEY, SMNVEV (reference sequence). The CDR3 extends over 14 amino acids. DNA of the CDR3: TGTGCCAGCAGTTTATGGAAAGGGGGTCAGCCCCAGCATTTT. Its protein is CASSLWKGGQPQHF.

The V and J genes are TRBV12-3 or TRBV12-4 and TRBJ1-2, with TRBD1 as a possible D gene (5 bases). The CDR3 contains 15 residues. Trimming stripped 1 base from V and 1 base from J, with 10 bases between. The CDR3 nucleotides read TGTGCCAGCAGTTTAGGCCGACAGCTTAACTATGGCTACACCTTC. As protein: CASSLGRQLNYGYTF.

The chain carries TRBV20-1 and TRBJ2-7, with D uncertain. The CDR3 runs to 11 residues. V lost 0 bases, J lost 4 bases, and 4 bases lay in between. The germline V gene encodes CDR1 DFQATT and CDR2 SNEGSKA (reference sequence). The CDR3 DNA reads TGCAGTGCTAGAGATGATTACGAGCAGTACGTC. It specifies CSARDDYEQYV.